This T cell receptor beta chain was sequenced for a study of blood T cell repertoires in COVID-19. Clones were sequenced by immunoSEQ multiplex PCR, and TCRdb holds only the in-frame ones, with some missing. The repertoire holds about 60,000 clones, with about 90% as singletons. CDR1 is MNHEY, CDR2 SMNVEV, per germline (reference sequence). The CDR3 length is 13 residues. The V gene lost 5 bases and the J gene lost 0 bases, with 7 bases spanning the gap. This sequence originates from a human donor with active COVID-19. The donor label of this sample is uncertain. Material: peripheral blood. This chain connects TRBV27 to TRBJ1-1; D call uncertain. In DNA, the CDR3 is TGTGCCAGCAGTAGCAGGATGAACACTGAAGCTTTCTTT. Residues: CASSSRMNTEAFF.